One sample yielded the 18 T cell receptor beta chains listed below, sequenced in a study of blood T cells in healthy people across ages. PCR was performed a second time for about 7 to 11 cycles using a sample-barcoded 5' primer and a J-beta primer mix. TCRdb analysed the 5' RACE reads with MiXCR anew, one entry per CDR3 protein. The data show fewer than 2,000,000 distinct CDR3 sequences, around 35% seen once. Source material: blood. The receptors were sampled from a woman aged 25-40 years in good health.

This rearrangement joins TRBV15 to TRBJ2-1; weak D call: TRBD2 (7 bases). The CDR3 runs to 16 residues. Trimming shortened V by 5 bases and J by 9 bases, and 23 bases separated the two germline ends. Per the germline V gene, CDR1 is LNHNV and CDR2 is YYDKDF (reference sequence). CDR3 amino acids: CATSGLGGGRRLEQFF. CDR3 DNA: TGTGCCACCAGCGGCCTAGGGGGGGGGCGTCGCCTTGAGCAGTTCTTC.

The chain combines TRBV5-1 with TRBJ2-7; 10 nucleotides match TRBD1. Germline V gene lookup returns CDR1 SGHRS and CDR2 YFSETQ. The junction had 6 bases not matched to a gene; V was cut back by 4 bases and J by 2 bases. CDR3 length: 15 amino acids. CDR3 in amino acids: CASSIGTGETYEQYF. The CDR3 DNA sequence: TGCGCCAGCAGCATCGGGACAGGGGAAACCTACGAGCAGTACTTC.

This clonotype has a handful of counts. CDR3 bases: TGTGCCAGCAGCTTGACTAGCGGGAGTGTCCCTTACTCCTACGAGCAGTACTTC. It is translated as CASSLTSGSVPYSYEQYF. The gene calls are TRBV7-2 and TRBJ2-7, with 12 bases aligning to TRBD2. The CDR3 consists of 18 residues. The V gene's germline CDR1 is SGHTA and CDR2 FQGNSA. Unmatched junction bases numbered 9, after V lost 3 bases and J lost 0 bases.

The table lists this clonotype with a few counts. The V call is TRBV5-1, the J call TRBJ2-1, with 8 bases matching TRBD1. Unmatched junction bases numbered 3, after V lost 4 bases and J lost 3 bases. The CDR3 runs 14 residues. Looked up from germline, CDR1 is SGHRS and CDR2 is YFSETQ. Here the CDR3 DNA reads TGCGCCAGCAGCCGCGGGACAGGCTACAATGAGCAGTTCTTC. Amino acids: CASSRGTGYNEQFF.

This clonotype was picked up a small number of times. Written as DNA, the CDR3 is TGTGCCAGCAGCACCTGGACAGGCGTCGCAACTAATGAAAAACTGTTTTTT. Protein product: CASSTWTGVATNEKLFF. The rearrangement links TRBV7-2 to TRBJ1-4; 7 bases fit TRBD1. Germline assignment: CDR1 SGHTA and CDR2 FQGNSA. CDR3 length: 17 amino acids. V lost 5 bases and J lost 0; bases outside the gene matches: 9.

This clonotype occurred a few times. The rearrangement uses TRBV7-9 and TRBJ2-1; the D gene is possibly TRBD1 (6 bases). The CDR3 runs to 18 residues. With 6 bases removed from V and 7 bases from J, the gap between germline ends came to 28 bases. The V gene's germline CDR1 is SEHNR and CDR2 FQNEAQ (reference sequence). The CDR3 nucleotides are TGTGCCAGCAGTCGTTTTAGGGGGAATAGCCCCTTTGGGAATGAGCAGTTCTTC. This gives the protein CASSRFRGNSPFGNEQFF.

At least ten counts were recorded for this clonotype. V and J are TRBV20-1 and TRBJ2-7; D not resolved. This CDR3 comprises 13 residues. The V and J ends lost 4 bases and 4 bases respectively, with 14 bases between them. Germline assignment: CDR1 DFQATT and CDR2 SNEGSKA (reference sequence). The CDR3 region is CSATAADLYEQYF. As DNA, the CDR3 is TGCAGTGCTACAGCCGCGGATCTATACGAGCAGTACTTC.

This clonotype has only a few counts. The CDR3 spells CAGTSGRARDTQYF. The CDR3 region has the DNA TGTGCCGGAACCAGCGGGAGGGCCAGAGATACGCAGTATTTT. The rearrangement uses TRBV10-3 and TRBJ2-3; 10 bases align to TRBD2. J was trimmed by 5 bases and V by 11 bases; bases with no gene match: 10. This CDR3 contains 14 residues. Germline CDR1 is ENHRY and CDR2 is SYGVKD.

The chain is built from TRBV5-6 and TRBJ2-7; 10 bases line up with TRBD1. CDR3 size: 15 residues. V dropped 5 bases and J dropped 4; count of bases not matched to a gene: 9. Looked up from germline, CDR1 is SGHDT and CDR2 is YYEEEE. The CDR3 DNA reads TGTGCCAGCAGGTTCTGGGGGACAGGGGATTACGAGCAGTACTTC. Translating gives CASRFWGTGDYEQYF.

This chain connects TRBV3-1 to TRBJ1-2; maybe TRBD1 (5 bases). Germline loops: CDR1 LGHDT, CDR2 YNNKEL (reference sequence). The CDR3 has 14 amino acids. Trimming stripped 1 base from V and 8 bases from J, with 14 bases between. CDR3 nucleotides: TGTGCCAGCAGCCAAGGGGGGACCCCCGGCGGCTACACCTTC. It translates to CASSQGGTPGGYTF.

A few counts support this clonotype. The V gene is TRBV6-6, the J gene TRBJ2-4; 9 bases map to TRBD1. Germline CDR1 is MNHNY and CDR2 is SVGAGI (reference sequence). This CDR3 spans 13 amino acids. With 8 bases clipped from V and 4 bases from J, the junction kept 3 bases outside the gene matches. The CDR3 region has the DNA TGTGCCAGCCGGACAGGGGAAAAAAACATTCAGTACTTC. Translation gives CASRTGEKNIQYF.

This clonotype came up a few times. This sequence joins TRBV6-1 and TRBJ2-1; D is perhaps TRBD1 or TRBD2 (6 bases each). This CDR3 is built from 17 residues. Trimming took 4 bases from V and 2 from J, leaving 18 bases between them. CDR1 MNHNS and CDR2 SASEGT come from the germline V gene. CDR3 in DNA: TGTGCCAGCAGTGGGGGGGCTACAGGGTATACCTACAATGAGCAGTTCTTC. Translation gives CASSGGATGYTYNEQFF.

This clonotype was observed a handful of times. The chain combines TRBV4-1 with TRBJ2-5; maybe TRBD1 (6 bases). The germline gives CDR1 MGHRA, CDR2 YSYEKL. The ends were cut back, 1 base at V and 6 bases at J, with 15 bases in the middle. The length of the CDR3 is 15 residues. The CDR3: CASSQVFGGAKTQYF. DNA of the CDR3: TGCGCCAGCAGCCAAGTCTTTGGGGGCGCGAAGACCCAGTACTTC.

V and J are TRBV11-2 and TRBJ2-7, with 10 bases lining up with TRBD2. Germline CDR1 is SGHAT and CDR2 is FQNNGV. V shed 5 bases, J shed 6 bases, and the junction held 13 bases outside the gene matches. There are 16 residues in the CDR3. The CDR3 sequence is CASSPSSGLAGAEQYF. The CDR3 DNA reads TGTGCCAGCAGCCCATCGTCGGGGCTAGCGGGAGCCGAGCAGTACTTC.

The chain joins TRBV12-3 or TRBV12-4 to TRBJ1-2; 8 bases are shared with TRBD1. This CDR3 contains 18 residues. The V and J ends lost 3 bases and 0 bases, in that order; junction bases with no gene match: 12. The CDR3 DNA reads as TGTGCCAGCAGTTTGGTTCCGGGACAGGAGAGATCTAACTATGGCTACACCTTC. It translates to CASSLVPGQERSNYGYTF.

This clonotype was found a few times. The chain has TRBV27 and TRBJ1-1, with D tentatively TRBD1 (6 bases). Germline lookup yields CDR1 MNHEY and CDR2 SMNVEV (reference sequence). V was clipped by 2 bases and J by 0 bases, with 13 bases between them. CDR3 length: 16 amino acids. The CDR3 spells CASSLSRGGLNTEAFF. The CDR3 DNA reads as TGTGCCAGCAGTTTAAGCCGCGGGGGGCTGAACACTGAAGCTTTCTTT.

This clonotype was counted between two and nine times. V usage is TRBV6-2 or TRBV6-3 and J usage is TRBJ2-1; maybe TRBD1 (5 bases). V was cut by 7 bases and J by 2 bases, with 15 bases left in between. This CDR3 spans 15 amino acids. Germline CDR1 is MNHEY and CDR2 is SVGEGT. CDR3 in DNA: TGTGCCAGCACCTTCGACAGTCAGACCTACAATGAGCAGTTCTTC. This sequence encodes CASTFDSQTYNEQFF.

This sequence joins TRBV5-3 and TRBJ2-7, with TRBD2 matching over 7 bases. TRBV5-3 is annotated as an ORF whose role is uncertain. The CDR3 sequence is 14 residues long. V lost 0 bases to trimming and J lost 2 bases; unmatched junction nucleotides: 2. This CDR3 is CARSLGAGTYEQYF. DNA of the CDR3: TGTGCCAGAAGCTTGGGAGCGGGGACCTACGAGCAGTACTTC.